This T cell receptor (beta chain) was sequenced during a study of cytotoxic CD8 clonotypes in ibrutinib-treated CLL (dated by TCRdb to the early 2020s). A note on the overall study: In this cohort, over 14 patients were treatment-naive and approximately 10 were relapsed/refractory, while fewer than 18 had unmutated IGHV. Partial responses were observed in roughly 25 patients and complete responses in 2; after a median follow-up of 68 months, remission was maintained in roughly 14 patients and progression was observed in roughly twelve. Response samples were obtained after a median of approximately eleven months of treatment, with a range of roughly 6 to 40 months. An average of roughly 270,000 productive templates and around 100,000 productive rearrangements was obtained per sample. Of the roughly 86 participants in the trial, about 25 had longitudinal samples available. Cryopreserved peripheral blood mononuclear cells were obtained prior to treatment, at the time of response, and at either disease progression or sustained remission. All remission and progressive disease samples were collected while patients were still receiving ibrutinib. Points the paper makes about the study in general: Baseline clonality was found to be higher than that of age-matched healthy donors and was strongly correlated with circulating CD8+ T-cell counts. Public clonotypes were rare and either contracted or stayed stable during treatment, and the rise in clonality at ibrutinib response reflected the expansion of private clonotypes. Sampling times were not matched between sustained-remission and progressing patients, and lymph node repertoires were not studied. Clonality rose at ibrutinib response, remained stable during sustained remission, and dropped back toward baseline at progression.

The meaning of the sample's time point label: 12 to 13 months on ibrutinib. For TCR beta library preparation, roughly 2 micrograms of genomic DNA were extracted from the cryopreserved PBMCs. Longitudinal blood samples from CLL patients on ibrutinib monotherapy were analyzed using high-throughput TCR beta sequencing. The patients were enrolled in a single-center, open-label phase 2 trial of ibrutinib monotherapy. Of note for this clone: Its antigen has not been determined. Nothing much larger sits one base from this clone, and base qualities are not available.

The goal of deep resolution MiSeq sequencing was a depth between 1 in 1 million and 1 in 200,000 T cells, and coverage averaged 10x per clonotype. The immunoSEQ hsTCRB Kit was used to generate the TCR beta libraries. The paper's processing steps were these. The data were analyzed with ImmunoSEQ Analyzer and ImmunoSEQ Data Assistant, and V, D and J gene assignments followed IMGT definitions. Clonality was computed as one minus normalized Shannon entropy of productive rearrangement frequencies, ranging from 0 to 1. Only overrepresented clonotypes making up at least 0.05% of the repertoire of each patient were included in the public clonotype analysis. Approximately 12 repertoires from age-matched healthy donors, obtained from immuneACCESS, served as clonality controls. Here the immuneACCESS table is served through TCRdb, limited to in-frame sequences with V and J called. Missing clones are a known gap in these copies; in checked studies unresolved V genes cover under half, and the rest lacks a known reason. The DNA was the basis for D and trimming; V, J and clone size are from that table. Recorded for this sample are some 200,000 clones; around 75% of them occurred a single time. Clones ranked in the top ten supply more than 4.5% of the sample.

CDR1 and CDR2 are drawn from the germline V gene: SGHTA, FQGNSA. The CDR3, from cysteine to phenylalanine, totals 14 residues. Left in the record is the CDR3 DNA by itself, 42 bases read in frame from the first base. V and J are trimmed by 0 bases and 8 bases, and the gene matches miss 4 bases of the junction. The source is a human donor with chronic lymphocytic leukemia. The rearrangement joined TRBV7-2 to TRBJ2-5, and TRBD2 matches 9 of the central bases. Sequencing used PBMCs, obtained after 12 months of ibrutinib treatment. The nucleotide sequence is TGTGCCAGCAGCTTAGCTAGCGGGGGCTACACCCAGTACTTC. This yields the protein CASSLASGGYTQYF. The variable domain in full, with residues beyond the CDR3 obtained from the reference TRBV7-2 and TRBJ2-5 genes, is GAGVSQSPSNKVTEKGKDVELRCDPISGHTALYWYRQSLGQGLEFLIYFQGNSAPDKSGLPSDRFSAERTGGSVSTLTIQRTQQEDSAVYLCASSLASGGYTQYFGPGTRLLVL.